These 16 T cell receptor beta chains originate from one sample sequenced in a study of quantifying T cell responses using KT2 cells. On the study more broadly: TCR alpha and beta constant-region primers primed reverse transcription of RNA.

The cDNA 3' end received a ligated oligonucleotide with a UMI. An equimolar mix of RC1.1 and RC1.2 primed the beta chain across TRBC1 and TRBC2. TCRdb called the UMI-ligation and nested PCR reads again in MiXCR, with one record for every CDR3 protein. Of around 56,000 distinct CDR3 sequences listed, roughly an eighth are singletons. Input material: PBMCs spiked with cells of the T cell clone KT2. The origin of the receptors is a human donor.

This clonotype was detected ten times or more. The chain couples TRBV6-1 to TRBJ2-5, with 10 bases identical to TRBD2. J was trimmed by 4 bases and V by 3 bases; bases with no gene match: 5. The CDR3 sequence is 15 residues long. Germline V gives CDR1 MNHNS, CDR2 SASEGT. The CDR3 region is CASSDVSGGAETQYF. The CDR3 DNA reads TGTGCCAGCAGTGATGTCAGCGGGGGGGCAGAGACCCAGTACTTC.

This clonotype was counted at least ten times. The CDR3 sequence: CSAGGRDQPQHF. The CDR3 DNA reads as TGCAGCGCAGGGGGCAGGGATCAGCCCCAGCATTTT. The V and J genes are TRBV29-1 and TRBJ1-5, with TRBD1 identical over 8 bases. The length of the CDR3 is 12 residues. From germline, CDR1 is SQVTM and CDR2 ANQGSEA. V gave up 7 bases and J gave up 5 bases; unmatched junction bases: 4.

The V call is TRBV2, the J call TRBJ2-1; D uncertain. V gave up 4 bases and J gave up 2 bases, with 9 bases separating them. The germline CDR1 and CDR2 sequences are SNHLY and FYNNEI. This CDR3 has 14 residues. CDR3 sequence: CASSVGGAYNEQFF. As DNA, the CDR3 is TGTGCCAGCAGTGTGGGTGGGGCCTACAATGAGCAGTTCTTC.

The rearrangement joins TRBV5-1 to TRBJ1-1, with D unclear. Trimming took 2 bases from V and 1 from J, leaving 3 bases between them. The CDR3 is 12 residues long. Germline V lookup: CDR1 SGHRS, CDR2 YFSETQ. CDR3 amino acids: CASSLRNTEAFF. The CDR3 nucleotides read TGCGCCAGCAGCTTACGGAACACTGAAGCTTTCTTT.

The table lists this clonotype with many counts. V is TRBV12-3 or TRBV12-4 and J is TRBJ1-6; 9 bases are shared with TRBD1. The CDR3 covers 18 residues. The V segment lost 5 bases and the J segment 7 bases; nucleotides outside the gene matches: 15. Here the CDR3 reads CASSLTLGTGFGNSPLHF. The CDR3 DNA sequence: TGTGCCAGCAGTCTGACCTTAGGGACAGGGTTTGGGAATTCACCCCTCCACTTT.

V is TRBV24-1 and J is TRBJ2-1; no firm D call. Germline values: CDR1 KGHDR, CDR2 SFDVKD. This CDR3 has 14 amino acids. The ends were cut back, 4 bases at V and 9 bases at J, with 15 bases in the middle. This chain's CDR3 is CATSDADLKGEQFF. The DNA of the CDR3 is TGTGCCACCAGTGACGCGGACCTTAAGGGTGAGCAGTTCTTC.

This chain links TRBV14 with TRBJ2-3; 8 bases align to TRBD2. In germline, CDR1 is SGHDN, CDR2 FVKESK. Trimming removed 4 bases from V and 3 bases from J; junction bases left unmatched: 6. The CDR3 is 15 amino acids. The CDR3 nucleotides read TGTGCCAGCAGCCGAGCGGGAGTATCAACAGATACGCAGTATTTT. This translates into CASSRAGVSTDTQYF.

CDR3 sequence reads: CASMGYGYTF. The CDR3 DNA follows: TGTGCCAGCATGGGCTATGGCTACACCTTC. The chain employs TRBV6-1 and TRBJ1-2, with D unclear. The V end lost 7 bases, the J end lost 4 bases, and 4 bases lay between the germline ends. Per the germline V gene, CDR1 is MNHNS and CDR2 is SASEGT. This CDR3 is 10 amino acids long.

This clonotype came up a few times. The chain links TRBV2 to TRBJ2-7; either TRBD1 or TRBD2 may supply D (5 bases each). V was trimmed by 8 bases and J by 4 bases, leaving 18 bases between them. CDR3 length: 14 amino acids. Germline CDR1 reads SNHLY; CDR2 reads FYNNEI. The CDR3 DNA reads TGTGCCAGCTTCCACCGGGACGTCACGTACGAGCAGTACTTC. Its protein is CASFHRDVTYEQYF. The full variable domain, rest sourced from reference TRBV2 and TRBJ2-7, is EPEVTQTPSHQVTQMGQEVILRCVPISNHLYFYWYRQILGQKVEFLVSFYNNEISEKSEIFDDQFSVERPDGSNFTLKIRSTKLEDSAMYFCASFHRDVTYEQYFGPGTRLTVT.

Many counts were recorded for this clonotype. The genes are TRBV20-1 and TRBJ2-1; D uncertain. This CDR3 is built from 11 residues. CDR1 and CDR2 (germline): DFQATT, SNEGSKA (reference sequence). Deletions cut 8 bases from V and 0 bases from J, with 5 bases between. DNA of the CDR3: TGCAGTCTTAGCTCCTACAATGAGCAGTTCTTC. It encodes CSLSSYNEQFF.

The rearrangement uses TRBV5-4 and TRBJ2-7; D possibly corresponds to TRBD2 (5 bases). The CDR3 totals 14 residues. Trimming shortened V by 2 bases and J by 5 bases, and 14 bases separated the two germline ends. Germline assignment: CDR1 SGHNT and CDR2 YYREEE (reference sequence). The CDR3 coding sequence is TGTGCCAGCAGCTTTGTGGGGAGCGCCCACGAGCAGTACTTC. Protein product: CASSFVGSAHEQYF. The full variable domain, with the rest looked up from reference TRBV5-4 and TRBJ2-7, is ETGVTQSPTHLIKTRGQQVTLRCSSQSGHNTVSWYQQALGQGPQFIFQYYREEENGRGNFPPRFSGLQFPNYSSELNVNALELDDSALYLCASSFVGSAHEQYFGPGTRLTVT.

The rearrangement links TRBV7-2 to TRBJ2-3; no clear D gene. Germline-derived CDR1 and CDR2 are SGHTA and FQGNSA. V was cut by 0 bases and J by 4 bases, with 8 bases left in between. The CDR3 is 14 amino acids. The CDR3 loop reads CASSLAPASDTQYF. The CDR3, as DNA: TGTGCCAGCAGCTTAGCCCCCGCATCAGATACGCAGTATTTT.

This clonotype came up many times. The CDR3 region has the DNA TGTGCCATCAAAGGACTAGCGGATTACAATGAGCAGTTCTTC. The encoded protein is CAIKGLADYNEQFF. V usage is TRBV10-3 and J usage is TRBJ2-1; 10 nucleotides match TRBD2. With V trimmed by 7 bases and J by 4 bases, 4 bases remained unmatched. This CDR3 is 14 amino acids long. Germline lookup yields CDR1 ENHRY and CDR2 SYGVKD.

This clonotype turned up a few times. The CDR3, as DNA: TGTGCCAGCAGCTTAGCAAGCCGCCCGGGACTAGCGGGGGCCGGGGAGCTGTTTTTT. Translated: CASSLASRPGLAGAGELFF. J is TRBJ2-2 and V is TRBV11-2; 14 bases are shared with TRBD2. The CDR3 spans 19 residues. Germline loops: CDR1 SGHAT, CDR2 FQNNGV. V was pared by 1 base and J by 6 bases, with 10 bases of the junction left unmatched.

The chain recombines TRBV7-2 with TRBJ1-1; no reliable D call. The CDR3 consists of 14 residues. Per germline, CDR1 SGHTA and CDR2 FQGNSA. V lost 0 bases to trimming and J lost 0 bases, with 5 bases between them. The CDR3 region has the DNA TGTGCCAGCAGCTTAGCATCGATGAACACTGAAGCTTTCTTT. It codes for CASSLASMNTEAFF.

This clonotype is medium-sized in the sample. V usage is TRBV7-8 and J usage is TRBJ1-5; D is perhaps TRBD1 (6 bases). The CDR3 spans 16 residues. Germline V gives CDR1 SGHVS, CDR2 FQNEAQ. V lost 3 bases and J 3 bases, leaving 15 bases between the germline ends. The CDR3 bases are TGTGCCAGCAGCTTCAATGCCAGGGGTTCCAATCAGCCCCAGCATTTT. This translates into CASSFNARGSNQPQHF.